Following are 12 T cell receptor beta chains from one sample sequenced in a study of blood T cell dynamics during melanoma immunotherapy. The repertoire was sequenced with immunoSEQ multiplex PCR; TCRdb's copy has only in-frame clones and lacks some. The repertoire holds some 10,000 clones, around four fifths seen once, with around 15% in the top ten. Time point given: pre-treatment baseline. Sequenced material: blood, taken from a patient treated with checkpoint blockade. The receptor set was obtained from a human donor with melanoma.

V and J are TRBV25-1 and TRBJ2-1, with D uncertain. The CDR3 covers 15 residues. V lost 1 base, J lost 1 base, and 8 bases lay in between. Germline values: CDR1 MGHDK, CDR2 SYGVNS. This CDR3 is CASSEWGRSYNEQFF. The CDR3 region has the DNA TGTGCCAGCAGTGAATGGGGAAGGTCCTACAATGAGCAGTTCTTC.

This chain connects TRBV30 to TRBJ1-5; D is ambiguous. The V and J ends lost 2 bases and 1 base respectively, with 3 bases between them. Germline assignment: CDR1 GTSNPN and CDR2 SVGIG (reference sequence). The CDR3 has 12 amino acids. CDR3 coding DNA: TGTGCCTGGAGTAACAGCAATCAGCCCCAGCATTTT. Translation: CAWSNSNQPQHF. Looking up the rest from reference TRBV30 and TRBJ1-5 gives the full variable domain: SQTIHQWPATLVQPVGSPLSLECTVEGTSNPNLYWYRQAAGRGLQLLFYSVGIGQISSEVPQNLSASRPQDRQFILSSKKLLLSDSGFYLCAWSNSNQPQHFGDGTRLSIL.

J is TRBJ1-1 and V is TRBV2; D possibly corresponds to TRBD1 (5 bases). From germline, CDR1 is SNHLY and CDR2 FYNNEI. The CDR3 extends over 13 amino acids. V shed 4 bases and J shed 5 bases, with 11 bases lying between them. CDR3 nucleotides: TGTGCCAGCAGTGGGCAGGGTACGACTGAAGCTTTCTTT. Translated: CASSGQGTTEAFF.

The rearrangement links TRBV9 to TRBJ1-6; TRBD1 matches at 7 bases. The V gene's germline CDR1 is SGDLS and CDR2 YYNGEE. This CDR3 region has 16 residues. The junction had 10 bases not matched to a gene; V was cut back by 3 bases and J by 7 bases. This chain's CDR3 is CASSGRQGAENSPLHF. CDR3 nucleotides: TGTGCCAGCAGCGGACGACAGGGTGCCGAGAATTCACCCCTCCACTTT.

The count of this clone is one. The chain couples TRBV7-6 to TRBJ1-4; 8 bases map to TRBD1. CDR1 and CDR2 (germline): SGHVS, FNYEAQ. CDR3 length equals 15 residues. Trimming at V came to 0 bases and at J to 8 bases, leaving 5 bases not matched to a gene. As DNA, the CDR3 is TGTGCCAGCAGCTTAGCGGACAGGGAAAGCGAAAAACTGTTTTTT. Translated: CASSLADRESEKLFF. The complete variable domain, with remaining parts taken from reference TRBV7-6 and TRBJ1-4, reads GAGVSQSPRYKVTKRGQDVALRCDPISGHVSLYWYRQALGQGPEFLTYFNYEAQQDKSGLPNDRFSAERPEGSISTLTIQRTEQRDSAMYRCASSLADRESEKLFFGSGTQLSVL.

This clone was seen more than once but under ten times. Other DNA sequences of this sample code for an identical CDR3. V usage is TRBV18 and J usage is TRBJ1-1; tentatively, D is TRBD1 (5 bases). This CDR3 comprises 15 residues. CDR1 KGHSH and CDR2 LQKENI come from the germline V gene. Trimming shortened V by 3 bases and J by 1 base, and 12 bases separated the two germline ends. The CDR3 DNA is TGTGCCAGCTCACCCCGACAAGGGGAGAACACTGAAGCTTTCTTT. Translated, it gives CASSPRQGENTEAFF.

The sample holds one count of this clone. The chain couples TRBV30 to TRBJ2-5; a possible D gene is TRBD1 (5 bases). V was cut by 5 bases and J by 4 bases, with 8 bases left in between. Germline V CDR1 and CDR2: GTSNPN, SVGIG (reference sequence). The CDR3 consists of 11 residues. CDR3 DNA sequence: TGTGCCTGGGCCCAGGGAGAGACCCAGTACTTC. This translates into CAWAQGETQYF.

The rearrangement links TRBV21-1 to TRBJ1-6; the table's D call of TRBD1 was not tested on the DNA. TRBV21-1 is an annotated pseudogene. The CDR3 is made up of 15 amino acids. CDR3 amino acids: CASSPGQSHNSPLHF. CDR3 coding DNA: TGTGCCAGCAGCCCGGGACAGTCACATAATTCACCCCTCCACTTT.

V gene TRBV5-1 combines with J gene TRBJ2-7; D not resolved. Germline V gene sequence: CDR1 SGHRS, CDR2 YFSETQ. Trimming shortened V by 4 bases and J by 1 base, and 15 bases separated the two germline ends. CDR3 length: 15 residues. In nucleotides, the CDR3 is TGCGCCAGCAGCCCCAATGTAGGTTTATCCTACGAGCAGTACTTC. Translation: CASSPNVGLSYEQYF. Full variable domain (rest looked up from reference TRBV5-1 and TRBJ2-7): KAGVTQTPRYLIKTRGQQVTLSCSPISGHRSVSWYQQTPGQGLQFLFEYFSETQRNKGNFPGRFSGRQFSNSRSEMNVSTLELGDSALYLCASSPNVGLSYEQYFGPGTRLTVT.

In regard to this clone: A junction boundary mismatches the germline segment, possibly from a read error. The chain couples TRBV7-9 to TRBJ1-2; perhaps TRBD1 as D (6 bases). Germline V CDR1 and CDR2: SEHNR, FQNEAQ (reference sequence). CDR3 size: 14 residues. The CDR3 sequence: CASTLGGPLSGYTF. The CDR3 nucleotides read TGTGCCAGCACCTTAGGGGGACCCCTTTCTGGCTACACCTTC. Supplemented by reference TRBV7-9 and TRBJ1-2, the full variable domain reads DTGVSQNPRHKITKRGQNVTFRCDPISEHNRLYWYRQTLGQGPEFLTYFQNEAQLEKSRLLSDRFSAERPKGSFSTLEIQRTEQGDSAMYLCASTLGGPLSGYTFGSGTRLTVV.

The chain carries TRBV28 and TRBJ1-2; possibly TRBD1 for D (5 bases). Germline lookup yields CDR1 MDHEN and CDR2 SYDVKM. The CDR3 sequence is 11 residues long. The V end was cut by 11 bases, the J end by 7 bases, with 14 bases between. CDR3 amino acids: CACGPGIGYTF. The DNA of the CDR3 is TGTGCCTGCGGCCCAGGGATTGGCTACACCTTC.

The CDR3 region has the DNA TGTGCCAGCAGTTTCTGGGAAAGGGGCAGGGATACGCAGTATTTT. As protein: CASSFWERGRDTQYF. The chain uses TRBV28 and TRBJ2-3, with D perhaps matching TRBD1 (5 bases). With 3 bases removed from V and 6 bases from J, the gap between germline ends came to 16 bases. The germline V gene encodes CDR1 MDHEN and CDR2 SYDVKM. CDR3 length: 15 residues.